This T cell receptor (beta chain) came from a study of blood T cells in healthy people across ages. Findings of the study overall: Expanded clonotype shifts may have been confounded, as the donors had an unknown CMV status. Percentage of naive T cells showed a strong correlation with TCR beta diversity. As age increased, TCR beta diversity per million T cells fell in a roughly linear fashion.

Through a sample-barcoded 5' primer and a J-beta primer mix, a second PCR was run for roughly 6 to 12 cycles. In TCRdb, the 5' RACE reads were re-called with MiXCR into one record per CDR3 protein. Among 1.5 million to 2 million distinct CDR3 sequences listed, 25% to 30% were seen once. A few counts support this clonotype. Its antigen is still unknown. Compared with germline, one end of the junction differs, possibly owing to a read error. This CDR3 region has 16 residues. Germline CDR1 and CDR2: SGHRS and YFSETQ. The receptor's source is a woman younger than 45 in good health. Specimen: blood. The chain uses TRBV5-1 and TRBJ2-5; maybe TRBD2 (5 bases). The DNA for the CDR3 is TGCGCCAGCAGCTTGGGTACGCCGGACTTCCAAGGGACCCAGTACTTC. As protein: CASSLGTPDFQGTQYF.